This entry lists 27 T cell receptor beta chains sequenced from one sample in a study of T cell changes during pregnancy in multiple sclerosis (dated by TCRdb to between 2018 and 2021). Preparation of the library involved the immunoSEQ multiplex PCR assay. TCRdb obtained this table from immuneACCESS and retained in-frame rearrangements with V and J assigned. These tables miss some clones; where compared with another copy, unresolved V genes account for less than half of the shortfall, and the remainder is unexplained. In all, the sample holds approximately 30,000 clones, and 85% to 90% of those were seen once. The ten largest clonotypes hold about 7.3% of the sample. The sample here was CD8+ T cells from peripheral blood mononuclear cells, taken before pregnancy. All receptors derive from a female donor with multiple sclerosis, enrolled in a pregnancy study.

The V call is TRBV5-1, the J call TRBJ2-5; D is possibly TRBD2 (5 bases). The CDR3 is made up of 13 amino acids. The germline V gene has CDR1 SGHRS and CDR2 YFSETQ. Deletions cut 7 bases from V and 5 bases from J, with 15 bases between. CDR3: CASYLGVLETQYF. Written as DNA, the CDR3 is TGCGCCAGCTACCTCGGGGTCCTGGAGACCCAGTACTTC.

This chain uses TRBV5-1 with TRBJ1-1, with 8 bases lining up with TRBD1. This CDR3 is built from 13 residues. Trimming cost V 4 bases and J 4 bases; bases outside gene matches: 3. Germline lookup yields CDR1 SGHRS and CDR2 YFSETQ. CDR3 coding DNA: TGCGCCAGCAGCGGGCAGGGGGCCACTGAAGCTTTCTTT. Its translation: CASSGQGATEAFF.

The chain has TRBV12-5 and TRBJ2-2; 10 bases are shared with TRBD1. The length of the CDR3 is 16 residues. CDR1 is LGHNT and CDR2 is FRNRAP in the germline V gene. V shed 0 bases, J shed 6 bases, and the junction held 4 bases outside the gene matches. CDR3 amino acids: CASGLVWTGGSGELFF. CDR3 nucleotide sequence: TGTGCTAGTGGTTTGGTATGGACAGGGGGGTCCGGGGAGCTGTTTTTT.

This clone is a singleton in its sample. V usage is TRBV29-1 and J usage is TRBJ1-1, with a weak D call TRBD1 (5 bases). Trimming stripped 8 bases from V and 0 bases from J, with 16 bases between. The length of the CDR3 is 14 residues. CDR1 and CDR2 (germline): SQVTM, ANQGSEA. The CDR3, as DNA: TGCAGCTCAACAAGGGGCCCAATGAACACTGAAGCTTTCTTT. Translated: CSSTRGPMNTEAFF.

The chain employs TRBV15 and TRBJ2-2; 8 positions agree with TRBD1. CDR1 is LNHNV, CDR2 YYDKDF, per germline (reference sequence). The CDR3 spans 13 residues. J gave up 5 bases and V 8 bases, and 4 bases lay outside the gene matches. The CDR3 sequence: CATGNRGTGELFF. CDR3 nucleotides: TGTGCCACCGGGAACAGGGGGACCGGGGAGCTGTTTTTT.

The J gene is TRBJ1-1, the V gene TRBV19; 7 bases map to TRBD1. Germline CDR1 reads LNHDA; CDR2 reads SQIVND (reference sequence). This CDR3 has 13 residues. V shed 8 bases, J shed 0 bases, and the junction held 3 bases outside the gene matches. The CDR3 reads CASEGAMNTEAFF. CDR3 nucleotides: TGTGCCAGTGAGGGGGCGATGAACACTGAAGCTTTCTTT. The whole variable domain, filled in from reference TRBV19 and TRBJ1-1, reads DGGITQSPKYLFRKEGQNVTLSCEQNLNHDAMYWYRQDPGQGLRLIYYSQIVNDFQKGDIAEGYSVSREKKESFPLTVTSAQKNPTAFYLCASEGAMNTEAFFGQGTRLTVV.

V gene TRBV6-1 combines with J gene TRBJ2-7, with 12 bases matching TRBD1. V shed 3 bases, J shed 6 bases, and the junction held 3 bases outside the gene matches. This CDR3 is 14 amino acids long. Germline values: CDR1 MNHNS, CDR2 SASEGT. The CDR3 bases are TGTGCCAGCAGTGAGGGGACAGGGGGCCGCGAGCAGTACTTC. Protein: CASSEGTGGREQYF.

This clone was seen a single time. The chain employs TRBV13 and TRBJ2-3, with D hard to call. The germline CDR1 and CDR2 sequences are PRHDT and FYEKMQ (reference sequence). Trimming left V 6 bases short and J 2 bases short, with 15 bases between. This CDR3 has 15 amino acids. CDR3 protein: CASRPTISYTDTQYF. The CDR3 DNA sequence: TGTGCCAGCAGGCCCACTATATCTTACACAGATACGCAGTATTTT.

V usage is TRBV19 and J usage is TRBJ2-7; D gene ambiguous. Germline CDR1 is LNHDA and CDR2 is SQIVND (reference sequence). The CDR3 is 13 amino acids. Trimming took off 5 bases at V and 6 bases at J, with 14 bases between the two ends. The CDR3 sequence is CASSVEAWSEQYF. The CDR3 DNA reads as TGTGCCAGTAGTGTTGAAGCCTGGAGCGAGCAGTACTTC. The complete variable domain, with remaining parts taken from reference TRBV19 and TRBJ2-7, reads DGGITQSPKYLFRKEGQNVTLSCEQNLNHDAMYWYRQDPGQGLRLIYYSQIVNDFQKGDIAEGYSVSREKKESFPLTVTSAQKNPTAFYLCASSVEAWSEQYFGPGTRLTVT.

The chain has TRBV30 and TRBJ1-1, with unresolved D. With 3 bases removed from V and 10 bases from J, the gap between germline ends came to 15 bases. This CDR3 comprises 12 residues. The germline V gene has CDR1 GTSNPN and CDR2 SVGIG (reference sequence). CDR3 sequence: CAWRGASILAFF. The CDR3 coding sequence is TGTGCCTGGAGGGGCGCCTCGATACTAGCTTTCTTT.

The J gene is TRBJ2-7, the V gene TRBV7-9; 8 bases line up with TRBD2. CDR3 size: 13 residues. CDR1 and CDR2 from the germline V gene are SEHNR and FQNEAQ (reference sequence). V shed 4 bases and J 2 bases; nucleotides not matched to a gene: 1. This CDR3 is CASSSGGAYEQYF. The CDR3 DNA reads TGTGCCAGCAGCTCCGGGGGGGCCTACGAGCAGTACTTC.

The rearrangement uses TRBV9 and TRBJ2-2, with a tentative D call TRBD1 (6 bases). The CDR3 has 17 amino acids. Looked up from germline, CDR1 is SGDLS and CDR2 is YYNGEE. V was shortened by 2 bases and J by 1 base, with 15 bases between the two germline ends. The DNA of the CDR3 is TGTGCCAGCAGCGTCCAGTCCGGGACACAGAACACCGGGGAGCTGTTTTTT. Translated, it gives CASSVQSGTQNTGELFF.

The chain couples TRBV7-6 to TRBJ1-4; D is possibly TRBD1 (5 bases). The CDR3 runs to 13 residues. Trimming removed 5 bases from V and 6 bases from J, with 10 bases in between. Germline CDR1 SGHVS, CDR2 FNYEAQ. CDR3: CASSPRTHEKLFF. As DNA, the CDR3 is TGTGCCAGCAGCCCGCGGACACATGAAAAACTGTTTTTT.

The rearrangement joins TRBV20-1 to TRBJ1-6; D gene unclear. V gave up 6 bases and J gave up 11 bases, with 11 bases separating them. Germline CDR1 is DFQATT and CDR2 is SNEGSKA (reference sequence). The CDR3 totals 11 residues. The CDR3 reads CSAQQFPPLHF. In DNA, the CDR3 is TGCAGTGCCCAACAGTTTCCACCCCTCCACTTT.

The rearrangement uses TRBV6-1 and TRBJ2-3; 9 nucleotides match TRBD2. V shed 3 bases and J 4 bases; nucleotides not matched to a gene: 5. The V gene's germline CDR1 is MNHNS and CDR2 SASEGT. The CDR3 has 15 residues. As DNA, the CDR3 is TGTGCCAGCAGTGAGGTTAGCGGGGGTGCAGATACGCAGTATTTT. Amino acid sequence: CASSEVSGGADTQYF.

The chain couples TRBV7-2 to TRBJ2-1, with TRBD2 identical over 14 bases. Trimming took 5 bases from V and 10 from J; bases not matched to a gene: 7. Germline lookup yields CDR1 SGHTA and CDR2 FQGNSA. CDR3 length equals 15 residues. The CDR3 region has the DNA TGTGCCAGCAGCCTGACTAGCGGGGGGGCCGTGGAGCAGTTCTTC. This gives the protein CASSLTSGGAVEQFF. Full variable domain (rest looked up from reference TRBV7-2 and TRBJ2-1): GAGVSQSPSNKVTEKGKDVELRCDPISGHTALYWYRQSLGQGLEFLIYFQGNSAPDKSGLPSDRFSAERTGGSVSTLTIQRTQQEDSAVYLCASSLTSGGAVEQFFGPGTRLTVL.

V gene TRBV4-3 combines with J gene TRBJ2-4; weak D call: TRBD1 (6 bases). CDR1 is LGHNA and CDR2 is YSLEER in the germline V gene. The CDR3 length is 14 residues. Trimming took 4 bases from V and 6 from J, leaving 13 bases between them. Here the CDR3 DNA reads TGCGCCAGCAGCCTGGGACATGAGCCAAACATTCAGTACTTC. Amino acid sequence: CASSLGHEPNIQYF.

The chain couples TRBV7-9 to TRBJ1-1, with TRBD1 identical over 8 bases. The CDR3 is 13 residues long. The trim removed 8 bases at V and 7 bases at J, leaving 9 bases unmatched. Germline assignment: CDR1 SEHNR and CDR2 FQNEAQ (reference sequence). The CDR3 region is CASGGQGLFEAFF. Written as DNA, the CDR3 is TGTGCCAGCGGCGGACAGGGCCTTTTTGAAGCTTTCTTT. The entire variable domain, with the rest obtained from reference TRBV7-9 and TRBJ1-1, is as follows: DTGVSQNPRHKITKRGQNVTFRCDPISEHNRLYWYRQTLGQGPEFLTYFQNEAQLEKSRLLSDRFSAERPKGSFSTLEIQRTEQGDSAMYLCASGGQGLFEAFFGQGTRLTVV.

The V call is TRBV7-8, the J call TRBJ2-3; the match to TRBD1 covers 7 bases. Unmatched junction bases numbered 10, after V lost 4 bases and J lost 0 bases. Germline assignment: CDR1 SGHVS and CDR2 FQNEAQ. CDR3 length: 17 amino acids. CDR3 nucleotide sequence: TGTGCCAGCAGCTCCCCCCTAGGGGGCCTTAGCACAGATACGCAGTATTTT. Its protein product is CASSSPLGGLSTDTQYF.

This clone was detected a few times. The gene calls are TRBV15 and TRBJ2-3; 7 bases fit TRBD1. The germline gives CDR1 LNHNV, CDR2 YYDKDF (reference sequence). The trim removed 1 base at V and 2 bases at J, leaving 3 bases unmatched. The CDR3 spans 15 residues. Here the CDR3 DNA reads TGTGCCACCAGCAGAGGTGGACAGGACACAGATACGCAGTATTTT. Residues: CATSRGGQDTDTQYF. Looking up the rest from reference TRBV15 and TRBJ2-3 gives the full variable domain: DAMVIQNPRYQVTQFGKPVTLSCSQTLNHNVMYWYQQKSSQAPKLLFHYYDKDFNNEADTPDNFQSRRPNTSFCFLDIRSPGLGDTAMYLCATSRGGQDTDTQYFGPGTRLTVL.

The chain carries TRBV6-4 and TRBJ2-2; possible D gene TRBD1, 6 bases. The CDR3 contains 15 residues. Germline-derived CDR1 and CDR2 are MRHNA and SNTAGT. Deletions cut 6 bases from V and 0 bases from J, with 11 bases between. In nucleotides, the CDR3 is TGTGCCAGCAGGGGACACAGCCCGAACACCGGGGAGCTGTTTTTT. Protein: CASRGHSPNTGELFF.

The chain uses TRBV5-5 and TRBJ2-3; TRBD1 is a possible D gene (5 bases). The CDR3 covers 19 residues. Trimming stripped 0 bases from V and 1 base from J, with 21 bases between. Per germline, CDR1 SGHKS and CDR2 YYEKEE (reference sequence). CDR3 nucleotide sequence: TGTGCCAGCAGCTTGGATCAGGGCCCCAATTCTCATCGCACAGATACGCAGTATTTT. Amino acids: CASSLDQGPNSHRTDTQYF.

The chain recombines TRBV5-6 with TRBJ1-2; 8 nucleotides agree with TRBD1. The V segment lost 2 bases and the J segment 4 bases; nucleotides outside the gene matches: 7. There are 15 residues in the CDR3. Per germline, CDR1 SGHDT and CDR2 YYEEEE. For the CDR3, the DNA is TGTGCCAGCAGCTTTCCCGGGACAGGCTTCTATGGCTACACCTTC. Protein sequence: CASSFPGTGFYGYTF.

The V gene is TRBV19, the J gene TRBJ1-1, with TRBD1 matching 9 bases. This CDR3 spans 15 amino acids. V was pared by 6 bases and J by 6 bases, with 11 bases of the junction left unmatched. Germline CDR1 LNHDA, CDR2 SQIVND (reference sequence). CDR3 protein: CASRDRGGRNSEAFF. In DNA, the CDR3 is TGTGCCAGTAGGGACAGGGGTGGTAGAAACTCTGAAGCTTTCTTT.

The chain employs TRBV2 and TRBJ1-6; 9 bases line up with TRBD1. Germline V gives CDR1 SNHLY, CDR2 FYNNEI. The CDR3 spans 15 residues. With 6 bases clipped from V and 7 bases from J, the junction kept 7 bases outside the gene matches. The CDR3 sequence: CASRVGTGINSPLHF. In DNA form, the CDR3 reads TGTGCCAGCAGAGTCGGGACAGGGATAAATTCACCCCTCCACTTT. Combining the CDR3 with reference TRBV2 and TRBJ1-6 gives the whole variable domain EPEVTQTPSHQVTQMGQEVILRCVPISNHLYFYWYRQILGQKVEFLVSFYNNEISEKSEIFDDQFSVERPDGSNFTLKIRSTKLEDSAMYFCASRVGTGINSPLHFGNGTRLTVT.

V and J are TRBV7-9 and TRBJ1-6; D is possibly TRBD1 (5 bases). The V and J ends lost 5 bases and 7 bases respectively, with 21 bases between them. The CDR3 is 17 residues long. Germline CDR1 is SEHNR and CDR2 is FQNEAQ (reference sequence). CDR3 sequence reads: CASSARDVLWTNSPLHF. CDR3 sequence (DNA): TGTGCCAGCAGCGCCAGGGATGTGCTGTGGACAAATTCACCCCTCCACTTT.

The V gene is TRBV15, the J gene TRBJ2-2; D possibly corresponds to TRBD2 (6 bases). Per the germline V gene, CDR1 is LNHNV and CDR2 is YYDKDF (reference sequence). Between the trimmed V and J ends, which lost 4 bases and 2 bases, there was a span of 17 bases. The CDR3 length is 17 residues. CDR3 nucleotide sequence: TGTGCCACCAGCATACTTCCCCGGGACTTCAACACCGGGGAGCTGTTTTTT. Its translation: CATSILPRDFNTGELFF.